This T cell receptor (beta chain) was recorded in a study of T cells in Graves' hyperthyroidism and ophthalmopathy. There were TCR beta CDR3 regions amplified from RNA transcripts. HTBI primers were employed in a first-round RT-PCR of the TCR CDR3. TCRdb reprocessed the multiplex PCR reads via MiXCR and lists one record per CDR3 protein. Of approximately 740,000 distinct CDR3 sequences in the sample, 14% were seen once. In its sample, this clonotype was seen a few times. Its antigen is unknown. Across 18 months, stable Graves' hyperthyroidism was marked by no progression to ophthalmopathy. V gave up 4 bases and J gave up 5 bases, with 15 bases separating them. Germline loops: CDR1 LNHDA, CDR2 SQIVND (reference sequence). This CDR3 is 15 amino acids long. Study results and caveats: Using 13 V-J features, a model discriminated ophthalmopathy from stable hyperthyroidism. Blood also carried most thyroid clonotypes expanded above 0.001.

The origin of this receptor is a woman younger than 30 with Graves' hyperthyroidism. The chain couples TRBV19 to TRBJ2-4, with D possibly being TRBD1 (7 bases). The sequencing sample was made of blood. The CDR3 protein is CASSRTSTGENIQYF. DNA for the CDR3: TGTGCCAGTAGTAGAACTAGCACAGGGGAAAACATTCAGTACTTC.